These T cell receptor beta chains were read from a single sample in a study of early T cells in non-severe SARS-CoV-2 infection. TCRdb itself ran the 5' RACE reads through MiXCR, one entry per CDR3 protein. The sample carries tens of thousands of distinct CDR3 sequences, more than 5% recorded once. Material for sequencing was whole blood. These receptors came from an adult who was a healthcare worker with PCR-confirmed SARS-CoV-2 infection or an uninfected control (not recorded which). CDR3s include the opening cysteine and the closing phenylalanine or tryptophan.

v_call: TRBV5-1; cdr3_aa: CASRPDSLTYEQYF
v_call: TRBV6-6; cdr3_aa: CASSPSHNTGELFF
v_call: TRBV7-3; cdr3_aa: CASSPTGTYGYTF
v_call: TRBV11-2; cdr3_aa: CASSLEWGARNTEAFF
v_call: TRBV5-4; cdr3_aa: CASSPTGVANEKLFF
v_call: TRBV2; cdr3_aa: CASSEAGRGGEQYF
v_call: TRBV7-2; cdr3_aa: CASSPYLGTALSLHF
v_call: TRBV13; cdr3_aa: CASRLGTAHSTDTQYF
v_call: TRBV4-1; cdr3_aa: CASNPAGLAVSSYNEQFF
v_call: TRBV5-8; cdr3_aa: CASSLQALIGTEAFF
v_call: TRBV20-1; cdr3_aa: CSARPGQGTYEQYF
v_call: TRBV20-1; cdr3_aa: CSARGSRGTGELFF
v_call: TRBV20-1; cdr3_aa: CSAAGGAKNIQYF
v_call: TRBV12-5; cdr3_aa: CASGLVRGTGLREKLFF
v_call: TRBV10-3; cdr3_aa: CAIGTSGDQETQYF
v_call: TRBV12-3/TRBV12-4; cdr3_aa: CASTARGGSYEQYF
v_call: TRBV24-1; cdr3_aa: CATSDGQLDYGYTF
v_call: TRBV29-1; cdr3_aa: CSVGDALQPQHF
v_call: TRBV7-2; cdr3_aa: CASTLRTYGYTF
v_call: TRBV7-9; cdr3_aa: CASSLWWRSDLFTDTQYF
v_call: TRBV30; cdr3_aa: CAWSSRDRVNQPQHF
v_call: TRBV7-2; cdr3_aa: CASSLEGHGTQYF
v_call: TRBV12-3/TRBV12-4; cdr3_aa: CASSSWDSYGYTF
v_call: TRBV5-1; cdr3_aa: CASSLVATNEKLFF
v_call: TRBV27; cdr3_aa: CASRKGGTGANEQFF
v_call: TRBV11-2; cdr3_aa: CASSFLGRSYEQYF
v_call: TRBV2; cdr3_aa: CARTPETGVTGELFF